This T cell receptor (beta chain) was documented in a study of Ad26.COV2.S vaccination and SARS-CoV-2 variants. This CDR3 spans 12 amino acids. CDR1 and CDR2 (germline): MNHEY, SVGAGI. The V and J ends lost 2 bases and 6 bases respectively, with 7 bases between them. In the case of this clone: Its antigen is unknown.

Measured with immunoSEQ multiplex PCR; TCRdb has only the in-frame clones, and not every one. The profile covers around 310,000 clones, with about nine tenths appearing a single time and around 5.5% taken by the ten largest. Noted treatment: 15 to 20 received Ad26.COV2.S at low or high dose, single or two shots; a few received placebo; per-sample allocation not given. Sampling took place 63 days after the first vaccine or placebo injection. General study points: Placebo recipients had lower spike-specific TCR breadth than vaccine recipients.

The chain combines TRBV6-5 with TRBJ1-2, with D uncertain. This receptor was taken from a person between 18 and 60 years old who received the Ad26.COV2.S COVID-19 vaccine or a placebo. Sequencing was performed on peripheral blood, taken in a trial of Ad26.COV2.S vaccine versus placebo. The CDR3 spells CASSYGWDGYTF. In nucleotides, the CDR3 is TGTGCCAGCAGTTACGGGTGGGATGGCTACACCTTC.